This T cell receptor beta chain was obtained from a study of vaccination effects on CD4 cells after COVID-19. The table came from immunoSEQ multiplex PCR; TCRdb's copy has only in-frame clones and leaves some out. The data show 25,000 to 35,000 clones, 73% seen once. Using viral peptide pools, the ViraFEST assay grew out antigen-specific CD4+ T cells prior to sequencing. Culture lasted over 9 days before CD4+ T cell isolation. Two doses of either BNT162b2 or mRNA-1273 were given to each participant. Vaccinated participants had no history of SARS-CoV-2 infection and tested negative for nucleocapsid antibodies. Each well held about 2 million PBMC cultured with around 9.7 ug/ml peptides and roughly 9.7 IU/ml IL-2. Half-medium replacement with IL-2 medium occurred on days 3 and 7. As regards this clone: What it recognizes is unknown.

Whole-study results and caveats: Few convalescent patients were included, and no early post-infection timepoints were sampled.

This CDR3 spans 15 amino acids. Germline V gives CDR1 LGHNA, CDR2 YNFKEQ. Trimming removed 0 bases at V and 0 bases at J, with 9 bases between. Here the sequenced sample was CD4+ T cells from PBMCs cultured with HCoV-NL63 spike peptides, taken after COVID-19 vaccination. The chain uses TRBV4-2 and TRBJ2-7; D is unresolved. This receptor was identified in a human donor who received a COVID-19 vaccine. The CDR3 loop is CASSQDLDGSYEQYF. The CDR3 DNA reads as TGTGCCAGCAGCCAAGATCTAGACGGCTCCTACGAGCAGTACTTC.